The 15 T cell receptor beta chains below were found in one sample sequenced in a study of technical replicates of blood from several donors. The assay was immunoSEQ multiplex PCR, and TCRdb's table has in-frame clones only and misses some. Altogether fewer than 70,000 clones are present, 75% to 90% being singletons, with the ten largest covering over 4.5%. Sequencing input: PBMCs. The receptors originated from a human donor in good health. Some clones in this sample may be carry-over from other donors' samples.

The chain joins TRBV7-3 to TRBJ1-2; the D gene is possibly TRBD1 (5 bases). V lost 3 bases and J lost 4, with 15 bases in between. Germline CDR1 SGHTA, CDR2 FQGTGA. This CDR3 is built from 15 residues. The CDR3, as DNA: TGTGCCAGCAGCTTTACTCAGGCAGGGCCCTATGGCTACACCTTC. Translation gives CASSFTQAGPYGYTF.

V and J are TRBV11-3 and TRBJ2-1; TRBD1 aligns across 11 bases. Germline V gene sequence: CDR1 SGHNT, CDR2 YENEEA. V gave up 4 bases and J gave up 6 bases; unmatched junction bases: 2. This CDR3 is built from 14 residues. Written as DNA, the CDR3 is TGTGCCAGCAGCTCAGGGACAGGGGGCAATGAGCAGTTCTTC. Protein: CASSSGTGGNEQFF.

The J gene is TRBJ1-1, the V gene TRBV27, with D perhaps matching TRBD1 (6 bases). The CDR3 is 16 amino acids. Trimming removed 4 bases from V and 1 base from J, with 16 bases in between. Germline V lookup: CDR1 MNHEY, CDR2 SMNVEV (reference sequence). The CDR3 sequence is CASSSQGSRRNTEAFF. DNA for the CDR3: TGTGCCAGCAGTTCCCAGGGGTCCAGGAGGAACACTGAAGCTTTCTTT.

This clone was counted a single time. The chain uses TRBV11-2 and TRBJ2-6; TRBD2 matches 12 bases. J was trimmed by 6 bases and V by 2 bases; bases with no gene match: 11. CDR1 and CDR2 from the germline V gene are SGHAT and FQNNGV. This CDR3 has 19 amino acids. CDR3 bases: TGTGCCAGCAGCTTAAAGCTCAGGACTAGCGGGATGGTGGCCAACGTCCTGACTTTC. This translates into CASSLKLRTSGMVANVLTF.

CDR3 sequence: CASSVTSPLGELFF. The CDR3 DNA reads as TGTGCCAGCAGCGTCACTAGCCCCCTCGGGGAGCTGTTTTTT. V is TRBV11-1 and J is TRBJ2-2; D perhaps matches TRBD2 (6 bases). Germline CDR1 SGHAT, CDR2 FQDESV (reference sequence). The V end was cut by 5 bases, the J end by 7 bases, with 14 bases between. This CDR3 has 14 residues.

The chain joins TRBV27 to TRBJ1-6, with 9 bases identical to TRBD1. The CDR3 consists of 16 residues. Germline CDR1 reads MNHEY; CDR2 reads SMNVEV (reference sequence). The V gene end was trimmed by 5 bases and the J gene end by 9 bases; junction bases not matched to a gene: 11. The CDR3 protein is CASSAKTGGRGSPLHF. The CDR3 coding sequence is TGTGCCAGCAGTGCGAAGACAGGGGGAAGGGGTTCACCCCTCCACTTT.

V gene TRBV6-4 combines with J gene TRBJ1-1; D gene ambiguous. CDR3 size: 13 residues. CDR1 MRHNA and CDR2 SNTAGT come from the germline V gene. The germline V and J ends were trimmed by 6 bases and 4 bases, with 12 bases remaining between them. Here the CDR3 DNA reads TGTGCCAGCAGCCTCCGTGAGGGCACTGAAGCTTTCTTT. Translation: CASSLREGTEAFF.

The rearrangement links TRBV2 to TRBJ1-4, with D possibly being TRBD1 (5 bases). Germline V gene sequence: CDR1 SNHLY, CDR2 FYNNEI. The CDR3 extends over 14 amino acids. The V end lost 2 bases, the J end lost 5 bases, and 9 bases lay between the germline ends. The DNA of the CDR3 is TGTGCCAGCAGTGAATACAGGATGAATGAAAAACTGTTTTTT. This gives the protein CASSEYRMNEKLFF.

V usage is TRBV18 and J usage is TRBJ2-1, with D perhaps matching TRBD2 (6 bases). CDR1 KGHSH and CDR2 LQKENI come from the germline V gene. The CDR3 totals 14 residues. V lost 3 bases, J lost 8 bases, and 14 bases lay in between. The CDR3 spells CASSPALAGYEQFF. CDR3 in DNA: TGTGCCAGCTCACCTGCACTGGCGGGGTATGAGCAGTTCTTC.

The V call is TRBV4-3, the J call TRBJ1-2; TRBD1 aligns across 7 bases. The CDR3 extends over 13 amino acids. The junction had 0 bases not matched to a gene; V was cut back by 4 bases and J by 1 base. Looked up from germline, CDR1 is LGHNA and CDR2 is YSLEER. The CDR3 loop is CASSRDSNYGYTF. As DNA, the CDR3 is TGCGCCAGCAGCCGGGACAGTAACTATGGCTACACCTTC.

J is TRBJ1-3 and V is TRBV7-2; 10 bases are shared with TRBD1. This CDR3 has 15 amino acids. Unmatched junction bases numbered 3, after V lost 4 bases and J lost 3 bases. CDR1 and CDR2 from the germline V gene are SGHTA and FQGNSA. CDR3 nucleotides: TGTGCCAGCAGCTGGGGACAGGGGCTTGGAAACACCATATATTTT. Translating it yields CASSWGQGLGNTIYF. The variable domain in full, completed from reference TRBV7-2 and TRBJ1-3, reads GAGVSQSPSNKVTEKGKDVELRCDPISGHTALYWYRQSLGQGLEFLIYFQGNSAPDKSGLPSDRFSAERTGGSVSTLTIQRTQQEDSAVYLCASSWGQGLGNTIYFGEGSWLTVV.

The CDR3 is CAISGQGKNTQYF. The DNA of the CDR3 is TGTGCCATCAGTGGCCAGGGGAAAAATACGCAGTATTTT. The rearrangement joins TRBV10-3 to TRBJ2-3; a weak D match, TRBD1 (6 bases). The length of the CDR3 is 13 residues. CDR1 and CDR2 from the germline V gene are ENHRY and SYGVKD. Trimming left V 4 bases short and J 7 bases short, with 12 bases between.

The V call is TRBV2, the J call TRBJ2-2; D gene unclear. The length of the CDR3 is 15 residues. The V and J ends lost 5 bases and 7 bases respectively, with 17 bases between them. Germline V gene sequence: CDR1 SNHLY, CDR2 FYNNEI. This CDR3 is CASSSGSRRVGELFF. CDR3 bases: TGTGCCAGCAGTTCCGGGTCCCGCCGGGTCGGGGAGCTGTTTTTT.

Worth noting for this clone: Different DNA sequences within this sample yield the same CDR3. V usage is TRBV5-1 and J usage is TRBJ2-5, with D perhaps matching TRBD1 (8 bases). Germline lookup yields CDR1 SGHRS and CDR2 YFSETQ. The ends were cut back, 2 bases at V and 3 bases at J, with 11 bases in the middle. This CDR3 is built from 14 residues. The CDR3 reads CASSLTGGEETQYF. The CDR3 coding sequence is TGCGCCAGCAGCTTAACAGGGGGGGAAGAGACCCAGTACTTC.

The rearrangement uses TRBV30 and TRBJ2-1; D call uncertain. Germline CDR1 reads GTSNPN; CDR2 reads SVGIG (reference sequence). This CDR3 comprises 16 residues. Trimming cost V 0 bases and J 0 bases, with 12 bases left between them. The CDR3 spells CAWSVLERSSYNEQFF. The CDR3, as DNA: TGTGCCTGGAGTGTACTCGAGAGAAGCTCCTACAATGAGCAGTTCTTC.